This T cell receptor beta chain derives from a study of blood T cell repertoires in COVID-19. About the research overall: The origin of the acute and convalescent COVID-19 samples was the United States, Italy and Spain.

Original data processing: Reference gene primer amplification gave estimated nucleated cell counts. Only in-frame clones appear in the TCRdb table, and some are missing; sequencing was by immunoSEQ multiplex PCR. V, J and clone size reflect that table, while D and trimming were determined from the DNA. Here the sample spans 390,000 or so clones, around 87% being singletons. Followed longitudinally, the Seattle patients had been enrolled during active infection. This CDR3 comprises 15 residues. V trimming: 3 bases; J trimming: 4 bases; junction bases outside the gene matches: 7. The germline gives CDR1 SGDLS, CDR2 YYNGEE.

The sequenced sample consisted of peripheral blood. This receptor was obtained from a woman in her twenties or thirties with COVID-19, enrolled during active disease. This sequence joins TRBV9 and TRBJ2-3, with 8 bases lining up with TRBD2. The DNA for the CDR3 is TGTGCCAGCAGCGCAATAGCGGGACGCCCAGATACGCAGTATTTT. It translates to CASSAIAGRPDTQYF.